The 32 T cell receptor beta chains in this list originate from one sample, sequenced in a study of technical replicates of blood from several donors. Using immunoSEQ multiplex PCR, the repertoire was profiled, and TCRdb retains in-frame clones only, with some absent. This table has 10,000 to 12,000 clones, around 94% appearing once. Sequenced: PBMCs. The receptors here all came from a human donor in good health.

The table lists this clone with a count of one. The V gene is TRBV7-9, the J gene TRBJ2-5; D perhaps matches TRBD2 (5 bases). Trimming removed 1 base at V and 3 bases at J, with 12 bases between. Germline lookup yields CDR1 SEHNR and CDR2 FQNEAQ (reference sequence). The CDR3 is 15 amino acids. CDR3 amino acids: CASSLVGSVEETQYF. CDR3 coding DNA: TGTGCCAGCAGCTTAGTTGGTAGCGTGGAAGAGACCCAGTACTTC. Variable domain in full (rest from reference TRBV7-9 and TRBJ2-5): DTGVSQNPRHKITKRGQNVTFRCDPISEHNRLYWYRQTLGQGPEFLTYFQNEAQLEKSRLLSDRFSAERPKGSFSTLEIQRTEQGDSAMYLCASSLVGSVEETQYFGPGTRLLVL.

The chain couples TRBV7-8 to TRBJ2-7; the D gene is possibly TRBD1 (6 bases). This CDR3 is built from 14 residues. Trimming took 8 bases from V and 4 from J, leaving 18 bases between them. CDR1 SGHVS and CDR2 FQNEAQ come from the germline V gene. As DNA, the CDR3 is TGTGCCAGCGGTATAAGGGGGATGGCGTACGAGCAGTACTTC. Residues: CASGIRGMAYEQYF.

The chain carries TRBV7-9 and TRBJ2-3; D uncertain. The ends were cut back, 5 bases at V and 0 bases at J, with 3 bases in the middle. The germline CDR1 and CDR2 sequences are SEHNR and FQNEAQ (reference sequence). This CDR3 spans 12 amino acids. CDR3 DNA sequence: TGTGCCAGCAGCACTAGCACAGATACGCAGTATTTT. This sequence encodes CASSTSTDTQYF. Full variable domain (outside the CDR3, taken from reference TRBV7-9 and TRBJ2-3): DTGVSQNPRHKITKRGQNVTFRCDPISEHNRLYWYRQTLGQGPEFLTYFQNEAQLEKSRLLSDRFSAERPKGSFSTLEIQRTEQGDSAMYLCASSTSTDTQYFGPGTRLTVL.

The V and J genes are TRBV28 and TRBJ2-2; possible D gene TRBD1, 5 bases. This CDR3 has 16 residues. Per germline, CDR1 MDHEN and CDR2 SYDVKM. The V end lost 8 bases, the J end lost 2 bases, and 18 bases lay between the germline ends. The CDR3 DNA follows: TGTGCCAGCCCACCCTCGGGTAGGGGCAACACCGGGGAGCTGTTTTTT. Its protein is CASPPSGRGNTGELFF. Together with reference TRBV28 and TRBJ2-2, the CDR3 gives the full variable domain: DVKVTQSSRYLVKRTGEKVFLECVQDMDHENMFWYRQDPGLGLRLIYFSYDVKMKEKGDIPEGYSVSREKKERFSLILESASTNQTSMYLCASPPSGRGNTGELFFGEGSRLTVL.

CDR3 amino acids: CASSQGLAGENEQYF. The CDR3 region has the DNA TGCGCCAGCAGCCAAGGACTAGCGGGAGAAAACGAGCAGTACTTC. The V gene is TRBV4-1, the J gene TRBJ2-7; 12 bases are a match to TRBD2. This CDR3 contains 15 residues. J gave up 5 bases and V 1 base, and 3 bases lay outside the gene matches. The germline V gene encodes CDR1 MGHRA and CDR2 YSYEKL.

This rearrangement joins TRBV5-1 to TRBJ2-5; no definite D call. The CDR3 consists of 13 residues. CDR1 is SGHRS and CDR2 is YFSETQ in the germline V gene. Trimming pared 0 bases from V and 4 bases from J, leaving 7 bases between. CDR3 sequence: CASSLGQIETQYF. In DNA, the CDR3 is TGCGCCAGCAGCTTGGGACAAATAGAGACCCAGTACTTC.

V usage is TRBV6-1 and J usage is TRBJ1-2, with D possibly being TRBD1 (6 bases). Germline V gene sequence: CDR1 MNHNS, CDR2 SASEGT. The V end lost 7 bases, the J end lost 4 bases, and 16 bases lay between the germline ends. The CDR3 contains 14 residues. CDR3 sequence reads: CASIELQGSYGYTF. The CDR3 DNA follows: TGTGCCAGCATCGAGCTACAGGGATCCTATGGCTACACCTTC.

This sequence joins TRBV21-1 and TRBJ1-5. TRBV21-1 is annotated as a pseudogene. This CDR3 is built from 14 residues. In nucleotides, the CDR3 is TGTGCCAGGAGAGGGCCGGCCAGCAATCAGCCCCAGCATTTT. Protein: CARRGPASNQPQHF.

The chain couples TRBV5-6 to TRBJ1-2; D call uncertain. CDR1 SGHDT and CDR2 YYEEEE come from the germline V gene. V was pared by 3 bases and J by 7 bases, with 7 bases between. The length of the CDR3 is 11 residues. The chain's CDR3 is CASSSRFGYTF. CDR3 in DNA: TGTGCCAGCAGCTCCCGGTTTGGCTACACCTTC.

The chain combines TRBV19 with TRBJ2-3, with D possibly matching TRBD1 (5 bases). The V gene's germline CDR1 is LNHDA and CDR2 SQIVND (reference sequence). V was pared by 11 bases and J by 1 base, with 13 bases between. CDR3 length equals 13 residues. CDR3 nucleotide sequence: TGTGCCTCCACCTCGACAGGCACAGATACGCAGTATTTT. It specifies CASTSTGTDTQYF.

The chain links TRBV30 to TRBJ1-1, with D tentatively TRBD1 (5 bases). Per germline, CDR1 GTSNPN and CDR2 SVGIG (reference sequence). The CDR3 is made up of 15 amino acids. V lost 6 bases to trimming and J lost 0 bases, with 17 bases between them. In DNA form, the CDR3 reads TGTGCCTGCCTCCGGGCAGGGCCAATGAACACTGAAGCTTTCTTT. Translating it yields CACLRAGPMNTEAFF.

V gene TRBV2 combines with J gene TRBJ2-2; D uncertain. Trimming removed 3 bases from V and 9 bases from J, with 11 bases in between. Germline V gene sequence: CDR1 SNHLY, CDR2 FYNNEI. This CDR3 has 13 amino acids. CDR3: CASSDEVARELFF. CDR3 bases: TGTGCCAGCAGTGATGAGGTCGCCAGGGAGCTGTTTTTT.

V usage is TRBV7-6 and J usage is TRBJ2-1; TRBD2 matches at 13 bases. Unmatched junction bases numbered 2, after V lost 1 base and J lost 5 bases. The germline V gene encodes CDR1 SGHVS and CDR2 FNYEAQ. The CDR3 loop spans 16 amino acids. The CDR3 DNA is TGTGCCAGCAGCTTAGGAGGACTAGCGGGGGACAATGAGCAGTTCTTC. Amino acids: CASSLGGLAGDNEQFF.

CDR3 region: CAVAGGGDEKLFF. CDR3 in DNA: TGTGCCGTTGCGGGCGGGGGGGACGAAAAACTGTTTTTT. J is TRBJ1-4 and V is TRBV30, with D possibly matching TRBD1 (5 bases). Germline loops: CDR1 GTSNPN, CDR2 SVGIG (reference sequence). Trimming stripped 8 bases from V and 8 bases from J, with 18 bases between. CDR3 length: 13 amino acids.

This clone appeared once. This rearrangement joins TRBV5-1 to TRBJ2-7; D is unresolved. In germline, CDR1 is SGHRS, CDR2 YFSETQ. The CDR3 consists of 14 residues. V was cut by 4 bases and J by 4 bases, with 15 bases left in between. The DNA for the CDR3 is TGCGCCAGCAGCCTTAATAGTGAAGTGTACGAGCAGTACTTC. Protein sequence: CASSLNSEVYEQYF.

This clone is a singleton in its sample. V and J are TRBV10-2 and TRBJ2-5, with 7 bases identical to TRBD1. CDR1 and CDR2 from the germline V gene are WSHSY and SAAADI. V was pared by 8 bases and J by 1 base, with 4 bases of the junction left unmatched. The CDR3 is 13 residues long. CDR3 region: CASGTASQETQYF. The CDR3 coding sequence is TGCGCCAGCGGGACAGCCTCCCAAGAGACCCAGTACTTC.

The chain employs TRBV6-1 and TRBJ2-3, with D possibly TRBD1 on 5 matching bases. Germline V gives CDR1 MNHNS, CDR2 SASEGT. The V end was cut by 0 bases, the J end by 2 bases, with 18 bases between. This CDR3 contains 18 residues. This chain's CDR3 is CASSEADYDSPYTDTQYF. CDR3 sequence (DNA): TGTGCCAGCAGTGAAGCGGATTATGACAGTCCGTACACAGATACGCAGTATTTT.

This clone has just one count. In nucleotides, the CDR3 is TGTGCCAGCAAACCGCGTAGGGGGACCGGGGAGCTGTTTTTT. As protein: CASKPRRGTGELFF. The rearrangement joins TRBV6-5 to TRBJ2-2, with D perhaps matching TRBD1 (6 bases). Germline V gene data show CDR1 as MNHEY and CDR2 as SVGAGI. Trimming took 7 bases from V and 5 from J, leaving 14 bases between them. The CDR3 is 14 residues long.

The J gene is TRBJ2-1, the V gene TRBV5-1; 9 bases fit TRBD1. Germline V gene data show CDR1 as SGHRS and CDR2 as YFSETQ. Losses at the gene ends were 4 bases for V and 10 bases for J; bases not matched to a gene: 6. The CDR3 consists of 13 residues. CDR3 residues: CASSRGQGEEQFF. DNA for the CDR3: TGCGCCAGCAGCCGGGGACAGGGCGAGGAGCAGTTCTTC.

The rearrangement uses TRBV11-2 and TRBJ1-4; 8 bases agree with TRBD1. CDR3 size: 17 residues. Germline V lookup: CDR1 SGHAT, CDR2 FQNNGV. The junction had 8 bases not matched to a gene; V was cut back by 5 bases and J by 0 bases. The CDR3, as DNA: TGTGCCAGCAGCCCACTCGGACAGGGTTCAACTAATGAAAAACTGTTTTTT. Residues: CASSPLGQGSTNEKLFF.

In DNA form, the CDR3 reads TGTGCCAGCAGTTCTAGCGATCGAAACACCATATATTTT. This sequence encodes CASSSSDRNTIYF. This chain joins TRBV27 and TRBJ1-3; D remains unclear. Germline V CDR1 and CDR2: MNHEY, SMNVEV (reference sequence). This CDR3 has 13 amino acids. V was clipped by 4 bases and J by 5 bases, with 9 bases between them.

The J gene is TRBJ1-5, the V gene TRBV11-2; no clear D gene. Germline V lookup: CDR1 SGHAT, CDR2 FQNNGV. V lost 3 bases, J lost 4 bases, and 7 bases lay in between. The CDR3 contains 13 residues. CDR3 protein: CASSLAPNQPQHF. Here the CDR3 DNA reads TGTGCCAGCAGCTTGGCACCTAATCAGCCCCAGCATTTT.

V is TRBV5-4 and J is TRBJ2-5; 7 bases map to TRBD2. The CDR3 covers 15 residues. The germline CDR1 and CDR2 sequences are SGHNT and YYREEE (reference sequence). The V and J ends lost 1 base and 0 bases, in that order; junction bases with no gene match: 3. The DNA for the CDR3 is TGTGCCAGCAGCTTGTCTAGCGGCCACCAAGAGACCCAGTACTTC. This sequence encodes CASSLSSGHQETQYF.

A single count supports this clone. This chain links TRBV25-1 with TRBJ1-1, with D perhaps matching TRBD1 (5 bases). The CDR3 has 13 amino acids. V lost 7 bases, J lost 4 bases, and 13 bases lay in between. CDR1 and CDR2 from the germline V gene are MGHDK and SYGVNS. The DNA of the CDR3 is TGTGCCAGCATGCAGGGATGGGCCACTGAAGCTTTCTTT. Translating gives CASMQGWATEAFF.

The V and J genes are TRBV4-1 and TRBJ2-2, with 11 nucleotides matching TRBD2. The ends lost 3 bases at V and 7 bases at J; junction bases unmatched: 13. The germline gives CDR1 MGHRA, CDR2 YSYEKL. The CDR3 totals 18 residues. The CDR3 sequence: CASSHEPLGLAAIGELFF. CDR3 nucleotide sequence: TGCGCCAGCAGCCACGAACCCCTGGGACTAGCGGCCATCGGGGAGCTGTTTTTT.

The V call is TRBV7-2, the J call TRBJ1-4; D might be TRBD1 (5 bases). Trimming shortened V by 0 bases and J by 13 bases, and 21 bases separated the two germline ends. The CDR3 loop spans 16 amino acids. The germline V gene has CDR1 SGHTA and CDR2 FQGNSA. The CDR3 region has the DNA TGTGCCAGCAGCTTAGCGGGGCAGGTCAGCTGGGGGGGACTGTTTTTT. This translates into CASSLAGQVSWGGLFF.

J is TRBJ2-2 and V is TRBV2, with 10 bases identical to TRBD1. The germline V gene has CDR1 SNHLY and CDR2 FYNNEI. V lost 7 bases, J lost 0 bases, and 8 bases stayed unmatched. The CDR3 is 17 residues long. The CDR3 is CASTLDRGRANTGELFF. The CDR3, as DNA: TGTGCCAGCACCTTGGACAGGGGGAGAGCGAACACCGGGGAGCTGTTTTTT.

The chain carries TRBV6-5 and TRBJ2-7; TRBD1 is a possible D gene (6 bases). There are 14 residues in the CDR3. Trimming took off 3 bases at V and 3 bases at J, with 12 bases between the two ends. Germline-derived CDR1 and CDR2 are MNHEY and SVGAGI. CDR3 DNA sequence: TGTGCCAGCAGTTATATCGCAGGGGTCTACGAGCAGTACTTC. It encodes CASSYIAGVYEQYF.

The J gene is TRBJ2-7, the V gene TRBV12-2; the table assigns TRBD2, which was not confirmed against the DNA. TRBV12-2 is a pseudogene segment. The CDR3 spans 16 residues. CDR3 in DNA: TGTGCAAGTCGCTTAGACTTTAGACTAGGAAGTCGCGAGCAGTACTTC. Translated, it gives CASRLDFRLGSREQYF.

The V call is TRBV5-8, the J call TRBJ2-2; 15 bases fit TRBD2. Trimming removed 3 bases from V and 5 bases from J; junction bases left unmatched: 2. The CDR3 has 16 residues. Germline V CDR1 and CDR2: SGHTS, YDEGEE. CDR3 nucleotides: TGTGCCAGCAGCTCTGGGACTAGCGGGAGGACCGGGGAGCTGTTTTTT. It translates to CASSSGTSGRTGELFF.

The V gene is TRBV29-1, the J gene TRBJ1-2; D not resolved. Trimming pared 2 bases from V and 3 bases from J, leaving 7 bases between. The CDR3 covers 12 residues. Germline V gene data show CDR1 as SQVTM and CDR2 as ANQGSEA. DNA for the CDR3: TGCAGCGTTGAAAGTCAGGACTATGGCTACACCTTC. Its translation: CSVESQDYGYTF.

The CDR3 DNA sequence: TGTGCCAGCAGCCCAGTGGGCAGGGTTGGCTACACCTTC. This translates into CASSPVGRVGYTF. The V gene is TRBV11-2, the J gene TRBJ1-2; a weak D match, TRBD1 (5 bases). Germline values: CDR1 SGHAT, CDR2 FQNNGV. This CDR3 contains 13 residues. V lost 5 bases and J lost 7, with 14 bases in between.